The present entry profiles one T cell receptor (beta chain) with its context. Data came from immunoSEQ multiplex PCR; TCRdb stores just in-frame clones and leaves some out. The table includes 2,500,000 or so clones, approximately 94% detected once. These data come from a study of shared clonotypes between healthy human individuals. Germline V lookup: CDR1 SGHDT, CDR2 YYEEEE. This CDR3 is built from 15 residues. V shed 4 bases and J 2 bases; nucleotides not matched to a gene: 6. This TCR was recovered from a man younger than 30 in good health. Some clones in this sample may be carry-over from other donors' samples. Specimen: naive CD4+ T cells from PBMCs. Subset indicated: CD45RA+ positively selected. The V and J genes are TRBV5-6 and TRBJ2-3, with 8 bases identical to TRBD2. CDR3 amino acids: CASSPERENTDTQYF. The CDR3 coding sequence is TGTGCCAGCAGCCCTGAGCGGGAGAACACAGATACGCAGTATTTT.